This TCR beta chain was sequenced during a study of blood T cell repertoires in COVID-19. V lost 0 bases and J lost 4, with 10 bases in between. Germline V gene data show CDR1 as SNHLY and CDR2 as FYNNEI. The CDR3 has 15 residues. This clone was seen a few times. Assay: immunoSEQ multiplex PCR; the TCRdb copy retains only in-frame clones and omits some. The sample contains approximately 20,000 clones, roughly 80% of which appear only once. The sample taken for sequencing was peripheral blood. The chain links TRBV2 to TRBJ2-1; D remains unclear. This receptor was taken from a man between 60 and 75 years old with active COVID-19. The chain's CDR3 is CASSEAVGQYNEQFF. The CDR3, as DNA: TGTGCCAGCAGTGAAGCGGTGGGCCAATACAATGAGCAGTTCTTC. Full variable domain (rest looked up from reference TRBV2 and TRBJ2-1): EPEVTQTPSHQVTQMGQEVILRCVPISNHLYFYWYRQILGQKVEFLVSFYNNEISEKSEIFDDQFSVERPDGSNFTLKIRSTKLEDSAMYFCASSEAVGQYNEQFFGPGTRLTVL.